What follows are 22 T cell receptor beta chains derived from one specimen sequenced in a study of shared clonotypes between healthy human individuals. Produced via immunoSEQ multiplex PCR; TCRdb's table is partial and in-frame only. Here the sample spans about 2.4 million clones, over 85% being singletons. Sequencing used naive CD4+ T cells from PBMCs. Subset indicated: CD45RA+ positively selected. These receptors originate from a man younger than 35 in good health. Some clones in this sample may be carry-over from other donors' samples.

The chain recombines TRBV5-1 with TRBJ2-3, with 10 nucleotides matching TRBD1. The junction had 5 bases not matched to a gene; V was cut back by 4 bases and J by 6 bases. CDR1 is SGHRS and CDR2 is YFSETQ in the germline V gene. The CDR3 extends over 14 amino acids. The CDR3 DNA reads TGCGCCAGCAGCGCGGGACAGGGGTTGGATACGCAGTATTTT. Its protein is CASSAGQGLDTQYF.

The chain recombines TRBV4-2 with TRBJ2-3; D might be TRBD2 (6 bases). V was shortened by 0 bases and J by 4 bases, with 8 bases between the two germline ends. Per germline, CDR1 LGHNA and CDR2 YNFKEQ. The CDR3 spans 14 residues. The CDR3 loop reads CASSQDRESDTQYF. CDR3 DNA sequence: TGTGCCAGCAGCCAAGATCGGGAGTCAGATACGCAGTATTTT.

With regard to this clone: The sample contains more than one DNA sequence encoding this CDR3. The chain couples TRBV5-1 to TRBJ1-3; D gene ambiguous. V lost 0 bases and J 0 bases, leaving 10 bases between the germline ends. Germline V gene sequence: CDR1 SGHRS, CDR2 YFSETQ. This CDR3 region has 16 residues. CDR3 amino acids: CASSLDAGSSGNTIYF. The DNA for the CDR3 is TGCGCCAGCAGCTTGGACGCCGGAAGCTCTGGAAACACCATATATTTT.

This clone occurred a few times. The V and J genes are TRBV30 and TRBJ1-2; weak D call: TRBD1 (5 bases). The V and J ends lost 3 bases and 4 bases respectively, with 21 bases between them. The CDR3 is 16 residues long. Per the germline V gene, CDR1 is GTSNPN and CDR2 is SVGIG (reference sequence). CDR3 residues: CAWRPKPGPRVYGYTF. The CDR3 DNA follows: TGTGCCTGGAGGCCTAAGCCGGGACCGCGAGTCTATGGCTACACCTTC.

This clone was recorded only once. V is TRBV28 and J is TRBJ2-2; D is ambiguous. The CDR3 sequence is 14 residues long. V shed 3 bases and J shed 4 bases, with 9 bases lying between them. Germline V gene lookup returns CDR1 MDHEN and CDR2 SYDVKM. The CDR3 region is CASSLPAGTGELFF. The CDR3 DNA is TGTGCCAGCAGTTTGCCGGCCGGCACCGGGGAGCTGTTTTTT.

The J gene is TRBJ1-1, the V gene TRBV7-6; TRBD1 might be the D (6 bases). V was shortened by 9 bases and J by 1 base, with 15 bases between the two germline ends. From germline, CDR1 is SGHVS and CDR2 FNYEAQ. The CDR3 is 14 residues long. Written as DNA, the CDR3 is TGTGCCAGTATGGTGGGGGGCTGGAACACTGAAGCTTTCTTT. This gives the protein CASMVGGWNTEAFF.

The CDR3 loop is CASGLAGVGNTGELFF. In nucleotides, the CDR3 is TGTGCCAGCGGGCTAGCGGGAGTGGGGAACACCGGGGAGCTGTTTTTT. The rearrangement joins TRBV9 to TRBJ2-2, with TRBD2 matching over 10 bases. CDR3 length: 16 amino acids. With V trimmed by 7 bases and J by 1 base, 7 bases remained unmatched. Germline assignment: CDR1 SGDLS and CDR2 YYNGEE. Supplemented by reference TRBV9 and TRBJ2-2, the full variable domain reads DSGVTQTPKHLITATGQRVTLRCSPRSGDLSVYWYQQSLDQGLQFLIQYYNGEERAKGNILERFSAQQFPDLHSELNLSSLELGDSALYFCASGLAGVGNTGELFFGEGSRLTVL.

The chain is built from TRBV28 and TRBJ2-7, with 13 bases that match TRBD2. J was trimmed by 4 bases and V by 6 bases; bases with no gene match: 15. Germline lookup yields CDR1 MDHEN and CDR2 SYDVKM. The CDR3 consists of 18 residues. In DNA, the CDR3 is TGTGCCAGCAGGGGGCGTGGACTAGCGGGAGAAAACTGGTACGAGCAGTACTTC. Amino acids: CASRGRGLAGENWYEQYF. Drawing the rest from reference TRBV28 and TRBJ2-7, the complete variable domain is DVKVTQSSRYLVKRTGEKVFLECVQDMDHENMFWYRQDPGLGLRLIYFSYDVKMKEKGDIPEGYSVSREKKERFSLILESASTNQTSMYLCASRGRGLAGENWYEQYFGPGTRLTVT.

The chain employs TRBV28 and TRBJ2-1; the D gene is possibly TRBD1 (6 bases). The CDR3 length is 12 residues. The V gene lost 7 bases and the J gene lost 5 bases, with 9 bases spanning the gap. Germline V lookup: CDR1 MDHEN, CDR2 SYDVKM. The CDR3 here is CASTQGNNEQFF. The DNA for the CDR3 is TGTGCCAGCACCCAGGGGAACAATGAGCAGTTCTTC. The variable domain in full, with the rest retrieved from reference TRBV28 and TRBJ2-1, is DVKVTQSSRYLVKRTGEKVFLECVQDMDHENMFWYRQDPGLGLRLIYFSYDVKMKEKGDIPEGYSVSREKKERFSLILESASTNQTSMYLCASTQGNNEQFFGPGTRLTVL.

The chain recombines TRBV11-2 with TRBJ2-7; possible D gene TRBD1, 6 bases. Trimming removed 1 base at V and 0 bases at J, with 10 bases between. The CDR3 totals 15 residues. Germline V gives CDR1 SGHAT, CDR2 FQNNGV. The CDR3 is CASSLAQGLSYEQYF. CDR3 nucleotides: TGTGCCAGCAGCTTAGCACAGGGCCTCTCCTACGAGCAGTACTTC. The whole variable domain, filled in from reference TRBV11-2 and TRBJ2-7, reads EAGVAQSPRYKIIEKRQSVAFWCNPISGHATLYWYQQILGQGPKLLIQFQNNGVVDDSQLPKDRFSAERLKGVDSTLKIQPAKLEDSAVYLCASSLAQGLSYEQYFGPGTRLTVT.

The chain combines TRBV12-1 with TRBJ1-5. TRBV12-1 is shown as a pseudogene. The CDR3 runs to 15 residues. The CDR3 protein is CASSFRIYSNQPQHF. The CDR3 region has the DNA TGTGCCAGCAGCTTTCGGATTTATAGCAATCAGCCCCAGCATTTT.

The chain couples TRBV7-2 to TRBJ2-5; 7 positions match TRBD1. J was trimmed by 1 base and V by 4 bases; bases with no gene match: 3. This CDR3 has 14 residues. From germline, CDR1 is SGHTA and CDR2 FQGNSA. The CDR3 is CASSSRQGQETQYF. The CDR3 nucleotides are TGTGCCAGCAGCTCCCGACAGGGCCAAGAGACCCAGTACTTC.

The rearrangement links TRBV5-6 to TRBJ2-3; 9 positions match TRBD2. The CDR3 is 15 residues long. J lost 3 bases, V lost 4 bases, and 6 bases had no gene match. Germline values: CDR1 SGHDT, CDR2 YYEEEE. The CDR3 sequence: CASSPLAGVTDTQYF. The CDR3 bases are TGTGCCAGCAGCCCGTTAGCGGGGGTAACAGATACGCAGTATTTT.

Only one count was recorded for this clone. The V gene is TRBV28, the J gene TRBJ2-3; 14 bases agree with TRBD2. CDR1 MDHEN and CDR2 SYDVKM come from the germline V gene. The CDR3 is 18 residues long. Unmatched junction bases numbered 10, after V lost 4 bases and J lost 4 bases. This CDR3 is CASSSTSGRAGTADTQYF. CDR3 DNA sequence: TGTGCCAGCAGTTCGACTAGCGGGAGGGCTGGGACCGCAGATACGCAGTATTTT.

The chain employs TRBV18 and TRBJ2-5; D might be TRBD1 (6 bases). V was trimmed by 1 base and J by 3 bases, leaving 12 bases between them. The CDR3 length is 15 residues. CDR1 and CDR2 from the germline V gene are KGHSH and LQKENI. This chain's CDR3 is CASSPRQGPEETQYF. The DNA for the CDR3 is TGTGCCAGCTCACCACGCCAGGGGCCCGAAGAGACCCAGTACTTC.

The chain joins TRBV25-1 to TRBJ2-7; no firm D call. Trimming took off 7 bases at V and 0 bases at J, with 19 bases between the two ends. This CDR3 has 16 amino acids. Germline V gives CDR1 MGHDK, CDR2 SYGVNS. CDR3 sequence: CASTVHWVFSSYEQYF. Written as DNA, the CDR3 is TGTGCCAGCACGGTCCATTGGGTTTTCTCCTCCTACGAGCAGTACTTC.

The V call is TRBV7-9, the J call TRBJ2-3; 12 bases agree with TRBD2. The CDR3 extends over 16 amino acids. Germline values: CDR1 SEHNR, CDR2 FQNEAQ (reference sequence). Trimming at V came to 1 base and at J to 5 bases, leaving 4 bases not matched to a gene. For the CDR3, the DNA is TGTGCCAGCAGCTTAGACCTAGCGGGAGGGGGAGATACGCAGTATTTT. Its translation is CASSLDLAGGGDTQYF.

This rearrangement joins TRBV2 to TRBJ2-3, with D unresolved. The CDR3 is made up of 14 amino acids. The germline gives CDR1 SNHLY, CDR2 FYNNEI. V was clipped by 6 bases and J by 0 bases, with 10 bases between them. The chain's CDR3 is CASRSQLSTDTQYF. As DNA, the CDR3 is TGTGCCAGCAGGAGCCAGCTTAGCACAGATACGCAGTATTTT.

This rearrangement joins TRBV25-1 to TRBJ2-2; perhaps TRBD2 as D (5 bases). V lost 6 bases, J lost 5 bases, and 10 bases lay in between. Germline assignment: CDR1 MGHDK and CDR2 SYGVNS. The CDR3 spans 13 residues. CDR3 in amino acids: CASRSWETGELFF. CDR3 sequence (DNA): TGTGCCAGCAGGAGTTGGGAGACCGGGGAGCTGTTTTTT.

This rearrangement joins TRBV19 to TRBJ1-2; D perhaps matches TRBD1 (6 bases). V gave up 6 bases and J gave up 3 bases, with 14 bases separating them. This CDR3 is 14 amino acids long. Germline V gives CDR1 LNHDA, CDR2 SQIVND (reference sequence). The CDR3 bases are TGTGCCAGTAGGACCCCAGGGGCTGACTATGGCTACACCTTC. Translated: CASRTPGADYGYTF.

CDR3 DNA: TGTGCCAGTAGTATGGAGGTTGAGCAGTTCTTC. It encodes CASSMEVEQFF. The chain joins TRBV19 to TRBJ2-1, with D tentatively TRBD2 (5 bases). V lost 3 bases and J lost 9, with 6 bases in between. Looked up from germline, CDR1 is LNHDA and CDR2 is SQIVND (reference sequence). The CDR3 contains 11 residues.

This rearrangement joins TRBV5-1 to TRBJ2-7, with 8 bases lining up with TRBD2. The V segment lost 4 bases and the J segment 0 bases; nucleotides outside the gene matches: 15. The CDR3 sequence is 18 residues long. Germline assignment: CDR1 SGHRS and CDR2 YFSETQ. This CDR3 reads CASSQRPTSGDSSYEQYF. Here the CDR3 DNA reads TGCGCCAGCAGCCAACGACCAACTAGCGGTGATAGCTCCTACGAGCAGTACTTC.